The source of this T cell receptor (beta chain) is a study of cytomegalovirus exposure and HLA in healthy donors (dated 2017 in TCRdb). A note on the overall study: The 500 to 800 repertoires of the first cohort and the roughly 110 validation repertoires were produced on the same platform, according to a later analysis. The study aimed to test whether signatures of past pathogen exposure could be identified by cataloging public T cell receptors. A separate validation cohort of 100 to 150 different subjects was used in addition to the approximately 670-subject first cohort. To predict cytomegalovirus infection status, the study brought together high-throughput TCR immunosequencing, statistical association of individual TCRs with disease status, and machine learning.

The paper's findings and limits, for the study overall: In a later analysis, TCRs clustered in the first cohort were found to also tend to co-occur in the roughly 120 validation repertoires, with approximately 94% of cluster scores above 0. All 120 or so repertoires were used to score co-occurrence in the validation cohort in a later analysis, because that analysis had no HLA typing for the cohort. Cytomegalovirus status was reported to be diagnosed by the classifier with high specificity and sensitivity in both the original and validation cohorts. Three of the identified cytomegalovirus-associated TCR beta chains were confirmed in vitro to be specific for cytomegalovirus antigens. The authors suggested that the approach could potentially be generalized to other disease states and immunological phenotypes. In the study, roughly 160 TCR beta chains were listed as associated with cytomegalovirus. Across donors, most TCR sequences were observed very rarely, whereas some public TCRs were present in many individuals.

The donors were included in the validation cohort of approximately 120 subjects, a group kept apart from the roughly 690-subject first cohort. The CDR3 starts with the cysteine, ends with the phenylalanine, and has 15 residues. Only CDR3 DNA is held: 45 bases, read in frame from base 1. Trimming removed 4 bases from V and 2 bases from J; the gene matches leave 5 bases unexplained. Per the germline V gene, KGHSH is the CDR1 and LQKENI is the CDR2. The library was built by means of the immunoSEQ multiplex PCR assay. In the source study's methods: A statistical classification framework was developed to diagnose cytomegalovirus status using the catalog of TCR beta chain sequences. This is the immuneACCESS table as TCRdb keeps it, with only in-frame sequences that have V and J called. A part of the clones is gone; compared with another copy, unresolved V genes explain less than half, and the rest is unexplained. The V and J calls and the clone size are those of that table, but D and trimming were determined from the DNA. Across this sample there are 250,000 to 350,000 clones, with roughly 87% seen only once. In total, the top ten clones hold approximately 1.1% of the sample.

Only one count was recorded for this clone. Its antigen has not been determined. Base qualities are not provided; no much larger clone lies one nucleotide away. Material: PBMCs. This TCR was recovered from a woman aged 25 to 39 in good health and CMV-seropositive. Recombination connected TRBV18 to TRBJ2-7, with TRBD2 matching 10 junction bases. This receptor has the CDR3 CASSLSGRTAYEQYF. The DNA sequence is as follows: TGTGCCAGCTCACTTAGCGGGAGGACCGCCTACGAGCAGTACTTC.